This T cell receptor (beta chain) came from a study of shared clonotypes between healthy human individuals. At the level of the study: Aged between 18 and 49, the donors were a couple of women and three men.

This clone was counted a single time. The V gene's germline CDR1 is LNHDA and CDR2 SQIVND (reference sequence). V dropped 9 bases and J dropped 5; count of bases not matched to a gene: 6. The CDR3 length is 13 residues. TCRdb's table, derived via immunoSEQ multiplex PCR, lists solely in-frame clones and lacks some. The data contain roughly 1,100,000 clones, about 70% of them seen just once; the ten biggest clones take up approximately 1.5%. The chain has TRBV19 and TRBJ2-5; 10 bases map to TRBD1. The sequenced material came from memory CD4+ T cells sorted from blood. This sample's subset: CD45RA-negative fraction. This sequence originates from a man between 18 and 29 years old in good health. DNA for the CDR3: TGTGCCAGCTCCGACAGGGGGCGGGAGACCCAGTACTTC. Translation gives CASSDRGRETQYF. Filled out from reference TRBV19 and TRBJ2-5, the complete variable domain reads DGGITQSPKYLFRKEGQNVTLSCEQNLNHDAMYWYRQDPGQGLRLIYYSQIVNDFQKGDIAEGYSVSREKKESFPLTVTSAQKNPTAFYLCASSDRGRETQYFGPGTRLLVL.